A single sample gave rise to the 7 T cell receptor beta chains below, sequenced in a study of T cells in Graves' hyperthyroidism and ophthalmopathy. Amplified TCR beta CDR3 regions derived from RNA transcripts. First-round RT-PCR of the TCR CDR3 relied on the HTBI primer set. TCRdb reprocessed the multiplex PCR reads with MiXCR, giving one entry per CDR3 protein. The table records 300,000 to 450,000 distinct CDR3 sequences, approximately 14% of them present only once. Sequencing was performed on blood. The source of these receptors is a woman aged 18-29 years with Graves' hyperthyroidism that later progressed to Graves' ophthalmopathy.

This clonotype was seen at least ten times. CDR3 coding DNA: TGCAGTGATCGTGGGAGGGCCGGGGAGACCCAGTACTTC. This codes for CSDRGRAGETQYF. The chain couples TRBV20-1 to TRBJ2-5; TRBD2 matches at 7 bases. The J segment lost 5 bases and the V segment lost 7 bases, leaving 10 bases of the junction unmatched. The CDR3 covers 13 residues. Germline CDR1 is DFQATT and CDR2 is SNEGSKA (reference sequence).

The chain recombines TRBV4-1 with TRBJ2-1; 7 bases map to TRBD2. Per the germline V gene, CDR1 is MGHRA and CDR2 is YSYEKL. This CDR3 has 14 residues. V lost 1 base, J lost 6 bases, and 3 bases stayed unmatched. CDR3 coding DNA: TGCGCCAGCAGCCAAGCGCTAGCGGTCAATGAGCAGTTCTTC. It yields the protein CASSQALAVNEQFF.

This clonotype was recorded many times. The rearrangement uses TRBV3-1 and TRBJ2-2, with a possible D match to TRBD1 (5 bases). Per germline, CDR1 LGHDT and CDR2 YNNKEL (reference sequence). The CDR3 runs to 12 residues. V was cut by 3 bases and J by 7 bases, with 6 bases left in between. The CDR3 DNA sequence: TGTGCCAGCAGCCAGGGGCACGGGGAGCTGTTTTTT. Encoded protein: CASSQGHGELFF.

This clonotype was counted a few times. The V call is TRBV4-2, the J call TRBJ2-1; a weak D match, TRBD2 (5 bases). V was clipped by 1 base and J by 7 bases, with 8 bases between them. The germline V gene has CDR1 LGHNA and CDR2 YNFKEQ. The length of the CDR3 is 13 residues. This CDR3 reads CASSQVGGNEQFF. DNA for the CDR3: TGTGCCAGCAGCCAAGTTGGAGGTAATGAGCAGTTCTTC.

Ten or more counts support this clonotype. This chain connects TRBV7-2 to TRBJ2-1; a possible D gene is TRBD2 (5 bases). This CDR3 region has 17 residues. V shed 1 base and J shed 7 bases, with 20 bases lying between them. Germline CDR1 and CDR2: SGHTA and FQGNSA. The CDR3 DNA reads TGTGCCAGCAGCTTAGGAGAGAGACGGCTACTAGTGAATGAGCAGTTCTTC. As protein: CASSLGERRLLVNEQFF.

This clonotype was observed at least ten times. V is TRBV11-2 and J is TRBJ1-2, with TRBD1 as a possible D gene (6 bases). V gave up 3 bases and J gave up 0 bases, with 11 bases separating them. The CDR3 has 15 residues. Germline V lookup: CDR1 SGHAT, CDR2 FQNNGV. DNA of the CDR3: TGTGCCAGCAGCTTCTCCGGGGGCGCTAACTATGGCTACACCTTC. Residues: CASSFSGGANYGYTF.

The chain carries TRBV28 and TRBJ2-3; 11 nucleotides agree with TRBD2. V dropped 6 bases and J dropped 4; count of bases not matched to a gene: 9. CDR1 MDHEN and CDR2 SYDVKM come from the germline V gene. The CDR3 runs to 16 residues. This chain's CDR3 is CASSQASGGLADTQYF. CDR3 DNA: TGTGCCAGCAGCCAAGCTAGCGGGGGGTTGGCAGATACGCAGTATTTT.